The rows below give T cell receptor beta chains drawn from one sample of a study of blood T cell repertoires in COVID-19. Profiling relied on immunoSEQ multiplex PCR, and the TCRdb table lists in-frame clones only, not all of them. This table has 85,000 to 130,000 clones, around nine tenths appearing once. Sequenced: peripheral blood. The origin of the receptors is a human donor in a cohort sampled during active COVID-19. Both conserved end residues are part of each CDR3. The D gene is left open where the match is weak. Expanded clones get a size class; other rows say once, few or many, or leave the size out.

abundance: -; j_gene: TRBJ2-5; v_gene: TRBV3-1/TRBV3-2; d_gene: -; len: 16; CDR3nt: TGTGCCAGCAGCCAAGATTTCGCGGGGCAGGGAGAGACCCAGTACTTC; CDR3aa: CASSQDFAGQGETQYF
abundance: -; j_gene: TRBJ2-2; v_gene: TRBV10-3; d_gene: -; len: 15; CDR3nt: TGTGCCATCCGGGGAGTGACCTCGAACACCGGGGAGCTGTTTTTT; CDR3aa: CAIRGVTSNTGELFF
abundance: many; j_gene: TRBJ2-2; v_gene: TRBV7-2; d_gene: TRBD1; len: 15; CDR3nt: TGTGCCAGCAGCCCCGGGACAGGGAACACCGGGGAGCTGTTTTTT; CDR3aa: CASSPGTGNTGELFF
abundance: -; j_gene: TRBJ2-3; v_gene: TRBV5-1; d_gene: TRBD2; len: 15; CDR3nt: TGCGCCAGCAGCCCTCTAGCGGGAGAGGCAGATACGCAGTATTTT; CDR3aa: CASSPLAGEADTQYF
abundance: -; j_gene: TRBJ2-2; v_gene: TRBV19; d_gene: -; len: 15; CDR3nt: TGTGCCAGTAGTTCCGGGACAACGAACACCGGGGAGCTGTTTTTT; CDR3aa: CASSSGTTNTGELFF
abundance: -; j_gene: TRBJ2-1; v_gene: TRBV6-5; d_gene: TRBD2; len: 14; CDR3nt: TGTGCCAGCAGAGTAGCGGGGGGGAAAAATGAGCAGTTCTTC; CDR3aa: CASRVAGGKNEQFF
abundance: -; j_gene: TRBJ1-1; v_gene: TRBV4-1; d_gene: -; len: 15; CDR3nt: TGCGCCAGCAGCCAAGCCCTAGGTAGCTCGGGAGAAGCTTTCTTT; CDR3aa: CASSQALGSSGEAFF
abundance: -; j_gene: TRBJ2-5; v_gene: TRBV12-5; d_gene: TRBD2; len: 15; CDR3nt: TGTGCTAGTGGTCGACTAGCGGGAGTGGAAGAGACCCAGTACTTC; CDR3aa: CASGRLAGVEETQYF
abundance: -; j_gene: TRBJ2-3; v_gene: TRBV23-1; d_gene: TRBD2; len: 15; CDR3nt: TGCGCCAGCAGTCAAGTCGCGGGAGAGGCAGATACGCAGTATTTT; CDR3aa: CASSQVAGEADTQYF
abundance: -; j_gene: TRBJ2-3; v_gene: TRBV20-1; d_gene: -; len: 10; CDR3nt: TGCAGTGCTAGAGTAGTTACGCAGTATTTT; CDR3aa: CSARVVTQYF
abundance: once; j_gene: TRBJ2-7; v_gene: TRBV5-1; d_gene: TRBD2; len: 14; CDR3nt: TGCGCCAGCAGCGGGCCCAGCGGGAACTACGAGCAGTACTTC; CDR3aa: CASSGPSGNYEQYF
abundance: -; j_gene: TRBJ2-2; v_gene: TRBV6-1; d_gene: TRBD2; len: 19; CDR3nt: TGTGCCAGCAGTGGAACCGGGACTAGCGGAAGAGCGAACACCGGGGAGCTGTTTTTT; CDR3aa: CASSGTGTSGRANTGELFF
abundance: -; j_gene: TRBJ1-1; v_gene: TRBV7-9; d_gene: -; len: 13; CDR3nt: TGTGCCAGCAGCTCGGCCACAGGGACTGAAGCTTTCTTT; CDR3aa: CASSSATGTEAFF
abundance: few; j_gene: TRBJ2-2; v_gene: TRBV7-2; d_gene: TRBD1; len: 18; CDR3nt: TGTGCCAGCAGCTGGAACCGGGACAGGGTAGCGAACACCGGGGAGCTGTTTTTT; CDR3aa: CASSWNRDRVANTGELFF